What follows is one T cell receptor beta chain and its context. Antigen specificity is unknown. These data originate in a study of T cell responses to AZD1222 COVID-19 vaccine. Findings and limits, study-wide: Spike-specific TCR breadth rose after two AZD1222 doses, and depth rose as well. Baseline seropositivity occurred in only a handful of AZD1222 recipients. In a largely white British group with more females than males, clonal diversity was possibly underestimated.

Looked up from germline, CDR1 is KGHSH and CDR2 is LQKENI. V lost 1 base and J 0 bases, leaving 6 bases between the germline ends. This CDR3 is 14 amino acids long. Data came from immunoSEQ multiplex PCR; TCRdb stores just in-frame clones and leaves some out. The top ten clones hold less than 3% of a sample with under 200,000 clones, about 89% of them seen once. The chain uses TRBV18 and TRBJ1-1; D ambiguous. The source material was peripheral blood, sampled on day 0 of MenACWY control vaccination. This receptor was identified in an adult in good health. DNA of the CDR3: TGTGCCAGCTCACCACTGTCCCTGAACACTGAAGCTTTCTTT. It specifies CASSPLSLNTEAFF.